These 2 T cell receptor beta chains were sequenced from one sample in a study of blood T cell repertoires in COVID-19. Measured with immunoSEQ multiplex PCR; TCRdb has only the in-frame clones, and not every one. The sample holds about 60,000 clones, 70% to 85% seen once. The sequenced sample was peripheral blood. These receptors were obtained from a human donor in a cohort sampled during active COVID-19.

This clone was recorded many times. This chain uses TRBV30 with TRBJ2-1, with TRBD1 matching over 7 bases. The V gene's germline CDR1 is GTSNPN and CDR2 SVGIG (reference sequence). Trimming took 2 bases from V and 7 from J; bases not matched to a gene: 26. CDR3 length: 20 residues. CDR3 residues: CAWSPLGTDLSLGHRNEQFF. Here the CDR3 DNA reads TGTGCCTGGAGTCCCTTGGGGACAGACCTATCTCTGGGTCACAGAAATGAGCAGTTCTTC.

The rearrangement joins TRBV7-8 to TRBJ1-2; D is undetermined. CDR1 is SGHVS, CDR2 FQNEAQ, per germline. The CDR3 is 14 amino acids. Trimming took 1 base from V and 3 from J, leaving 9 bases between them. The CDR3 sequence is CASSLDRGDYGYTF. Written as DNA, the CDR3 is TGTGCCAGCAGCTTAGATCGGGGTGACTATGGCTACACCTTC.